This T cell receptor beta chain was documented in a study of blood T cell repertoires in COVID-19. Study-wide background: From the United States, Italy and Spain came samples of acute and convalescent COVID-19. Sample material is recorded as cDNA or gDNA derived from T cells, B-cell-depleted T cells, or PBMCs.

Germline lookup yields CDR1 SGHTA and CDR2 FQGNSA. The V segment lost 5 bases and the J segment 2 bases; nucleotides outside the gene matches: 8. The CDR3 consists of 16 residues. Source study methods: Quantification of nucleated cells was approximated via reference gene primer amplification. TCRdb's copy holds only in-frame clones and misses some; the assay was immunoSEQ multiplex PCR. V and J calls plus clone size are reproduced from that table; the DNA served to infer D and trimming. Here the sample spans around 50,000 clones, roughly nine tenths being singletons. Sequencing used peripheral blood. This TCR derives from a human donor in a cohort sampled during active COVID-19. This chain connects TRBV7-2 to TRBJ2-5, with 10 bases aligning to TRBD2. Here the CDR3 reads CASSPPGLAVQETQYF. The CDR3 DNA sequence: TGTGCCAGCAGCCCTCCAGGACTAGCGGTACAAGAGACCCAGTACTTC.